This is a list of T cell receptor beta chains from one sample in a study of blood T cells in healthy people across ages. TCRdb recomputed calls from the 5' RACE reads with MiXCR, one row per CDR3 protein. The sample consists of about 1.7 million distinct CDR3 sequences, 28% of them appearing once. The material sequenced was blood. All receptors derive from a woman in her 30s in good health. The CDR3 runs from the conserved cysteine through the conserved F or W. Fields, in order: CDR3 DNA, CDR3 protein, clone size, D gene, V gene, J gene. A D gene is named only where the DNA matches it firmly. The listing skips clone size in some rows; elsewhere it reads once, few, many or a size class.

CDR3 DNA: TGTGCCAGCAGCTTAAGTACAGGGGGTCGGCAGTTCTTC
CDR3 protein: CASSLSTGGRQFF
clone size: NA
D gene: TRBD1
V gene: TRBV7-3
J gene: TRBJ2-1

CDR3 DNA: TGCGCCAGCAGCGTCGACAGATCCTACAATGAGCAGTTCTTC
CDR3 protein: CASSVDRSYNEQFF
clone size: many
D gene: NA
V gene: TRBV5-1
J gene: TRBJ2-1

CDR3 DNA: TGCAGTGCGGTAAGGGCTAGCGGCGACTACAATGAGCAGTTCTTC
CDR3 protein: CSAVRASGDYNEQFF
clone size: few
D gene: TRBD2
V gene: TRBV20-1
J gene: TRBJ2-1

CDR3 DNA: TGTGCCAGCAGCTTAGTAGCGGGCCTACAAGAGACCCAGTACTTC
CDR3 protein: CASSLVAGLQETQYF
clone size: NA
D gene: TRBD2
V gene: TRBV7-2
J gene: TRBJ2-5

CDR3 DNA: TGTGCCATCAGGGCCCGGGAGTTGGGCACAGATACGCAGTATTTT
CDR3 protein: CAIRARELGTDTQYF
clone size: many
D gene: NA
V gene: TRBV10-3
J gene: TRBJ2-3

CDR3 DNA: TGTGCCAGCAGCCAAGATCTGAGCGGGAGTTCCTACGAGCAGTACTTC
CDR3 protein: CASSQDLSGSSYEQYF
clone size: many
D gene: TRBD2
V gene: TRBV3-1
J gene: TRBJ2-7

CDR3 DNA: TGTGCCACCAGTGAGTTCGGCTCCTACAATGAGCAGTTCTTC
CDR3 protein: CATSEFGSYNEQFF
clone size: NA
D gene: NA
V gene: TRBV24-1
J gene: TRBJ2-1

CDR3 DNA: TGTGCCAGCAGCGTAGGACACAATGAGCAGTTCTTC
CDR3 protein: CASSVGHNEQFF
clone size: few
D gene: NA
V gene: TRBV9
J gene: TRBJ2-1

CDR3 DNA: TGCAGTGCTAGTTCAGGGGGCGTTTACTATGGCTACACCTTC
CDR3 protein: CSASSGGVYYGYTF
clone size: many
D gene: TRBD1
V gene: TRBV20-1
J gene: TRBJ1-2

CDR3 DNA: TGTGCCAGCAGTGAATTTGGCCGACCGAGGATTGAAGCTTTCTTT
CDR3 protein: CASSEFGRPRIEAFF
clone size: few
D gene: NA
V gene: TRBV6-1
J gene: TRBJ1-1

CDR3 DNA: TGTGCCAGCAGCCGGGACCTTACTGAGCATATGGGCTACACCTTC
CDR3 protein: CASSRDLTEHMGYTF
clone size: NA
D gene: NA
V gene: TRBV3-1
J gene: TRBJ1-2

CDR3 DNA: TGCAGTGCTGATCCTCTAGCCAAAAACATTCAGTACTTC
CDR3 protein: CSADPLAKNIQYF
clone size: many
D gene: NA
V gene: TRBV20-1
J gene: TRBJ2-4

CDR3 DNA: TGCGCCAGCAGCCCCCGGGGACAGGGCTCCTACAATGAGCAGTTCTTC
CDR3 protein: CASSPRGQGSYNEQFF
clone size: NA
D gene: TRBD1
V gene: TRBV5-1
J gene: TRBJ2-1

CDR3 DNA: TGTGCCAGCAGCGTACAGGGAAGAGAATCACCCCGCCACTTT
CDR3 protein: CASSVQGRESPRHF
clone size: NA
D gene: NA
V gene: TRBV7-9
J gene: TRBJ1-6

CDR3 DNA: TGCAGCGCCATTCCCGGGACTAGAATGGATACGCAGTATTTT
CDR3 protein: CSAIPGTRMDTQYF
clone size: few
D gene: TRBD2
V gene: TRBV29-1
J gene: TRBJ2-3

CDR3 DNA: TGTGCCAGCAGCCAAGATGGTCGTGGGGCCTACGAGCAGTACTTC
CDR3 protein: CASSQDGRGAYEQYF
clone size: many
D gene: NA
V gene: TRBV3-1
J gene: TRBJ2-7

CDR3 DNA: TGCGCCAGCAGCCCGGGGATTCCGGACCTCTACGAGCAGTACTTC
CDR3 protein: CASSPGIPDLYEQYF
clone size: NA
D gene: NA
V gene: TRBV5-1
J gene: TRBJ2-7

CDR3 DNA: TGTGCCACCAGCAGAGAGCGTGGGGGAATCACTGAAGCTTTCTTT
CDR3 protein: CATSRERGGITEAFF
clone size: NA
D gene: NA
V gene: TRBV15
J gene: TRBJ1-1

CDR3 DNA: TGTGCCAGCAGCACCTACAGGGTGGGTAGTCGTGGCTACACCTTC
CDR3 protein: CASSTYRVGSRGYTF
clone size: few
D gene: NA
V gene: TRBV28
J gene: TRBJ1-2

CDR3 DNA: TGTGCCAGCAGCTTAGTCAGGGACCCAGAAATGTTTTTT
CDR3 protein: CASSLVRDPEMFF
clone size: few
D gene: NA
V gene: TRBV7-2
J gene: TRBJ2-2

CDR3 DNA: TGCAGTGCTAGAGAATCGCTAGCGGAGTATAGCTCCTACGAGCAGTACTTC
CDR3 protein: CSARESLAEYSSYEQYF
clone size: few
D gene: TRBD2
V gene: TRBV20-1
J gene: TRBJ2-7

CDR3 DNA: TGTGCCAGCAAAAGAGACACAGATACGCAGTATTTT
CDR3 protein: CASKRDTDTQYF
clone size: NA
D gene: NA
V gene: TRBV6-5
J gene: TRBJ2-3

CDR3 DNA: TGTGCCAGCAGGTTCCGGCAGGCACTAGGGGAGCAGTACTTC
CDR3 protein: CASRFRQALGEQYF
clone size: many
D gene: NA
V gene: TRBV7-2
J gene: TRBJ2-7

CDR3 DNA: TGTGCCAGTAGTATAAAGGGCCGGGAATTGGCGTTCTTC
CDR3 protein: CASSIKGRELAFF
clone size: once
D gene: NA
V gene: TRBV19
J gene: TRBJ2-1

CDR3 DNA: TGCAGTGGGGGGGAGGCGGGGGGTAGCACAGATACGCAGTATTTT
CDR3 protein: CSGGEAGGSTDTQYF
clone size: NA
D gene: TRBD2
V gene: TRBV20-1
J gene: TRBJ2-3

CDR3 DNA: TGTGCCAGCAGCACCGGGTTGGAATCCTACAATGAGCAGTTCTTC
CDR3 protein: CASSTGLESYNEQFF
clone size: NA
D gene: NA
V gene: TRBV9
J gene: TRBJ2-1

CDR3 DNA: TGCAGCGTTGAAGATTGGGGGACAGGCGACCTCTACGAGCAGTACTTC
CDR3 protein: CSVEDWGTGDLYEQYF
clone size: many
D gene: TRBD1
V gene: TRBV29-1
J gene: TRBJ2-7

CDR3 DNA: TGTGCCAGCAGGCCTACCCAGGGTTGGGGTCAGCCCCAGCATTTT
CDR3 protein: CASRPTQGWGQPQHF
clone size: few
D gene: NA
V gene: TRBV28
J gene: TRBJ1-5

CDR3 DNA: TGCGCCAGCAGCTTGAGACAGGGTGCTGGGGCCAACGTCCTGACTTTC
CDR3 protein: CASSLRQGAGANVLTF
clone size: NA
D gene: TRBD1
V gene: TRBV5-1
J gene: TRBJ2-6

CDR3 DNA: TGTGCCAGCAGAGGGACAGTCGACGGTACCGGGGAGCTGTTTTTT
CDR3 protein: CASRGTVDGTGELFF
clone size: NA
D gene: TRBD1
V gene: TRBV7-6
J gene: TRBJ2-2

CDR3 DNA: TGTGCCAGCAGATTGGAGGGCGACTACACCTTC
CDR3 protein: CASRLEGDYTF
clone size: NA
D gene: NA
V gene: TRBV7-9
J gene: TRBJ1-2

CDR3 DNA: TGTGCCAGCAGCCCGCAGGGTCTTAGCAATCAGCCCCAGCATTTT
CDR3 protein: CASSPQGLSNQPQHF
clone size: NA
D gene: NA
V gene: TRBV12-3/TRBV12-4
J gene: TRBJ1-5

CDR3 DNA: TGTGCCAGCAGTAACCTAGGGACAGGGTTTAGCACAGATACGCAGTATTTT
CDR3 protein: CASSNLGTGFSTDTQYF
clone size: NA
D gene: TRBD1
V gene: TRBV6-5
J gene: TRBJ2-3

CDR3 DNA: TGCAGTGCTAGAGAGGAGCGGGGGATCCAAGAGACCCAGTACTTC
CDR3 protein: CSAREERGIQETQYF
clone size: many
D gene: TRBD2
V gene: TRBV20-1
J gene: TRBJ2-5

CDR3 DNA: TGTGCCAGCAGCTTACGACCTAGCCCCACCTACGAGCAGTACTTC
CDR3 protein: CASSLRPSPTYEQYF
clone size: NA
D gene: NA
V gene: TRBV7-2
J gene: TRBJ2-7

CDR3 DNA: TGCAGTGCCTTTAGACCGGGACAGGGGCCCACTGAAGCTTTCTTT
CDR3 protein: CSAFRPGQGPTEAFF
clone size: NA
D gene: TRBD1
V gene: TRBV20-1
J gene: TRBJ1-1

CDR3 DNA: TGCAGTGCTAGAGGGACCGACGATACCTACAATGAGCAGTTCTTC
CDR3 protein: CSARGTDDTYNEQFF
clone size: many
D gene: NA
V gene: TRBV20-1
J gene: TRBJ2-1

CDR3 DNA: TGTGCTGGGGCTAGCGGGGGTTACGAGCAGTACTTC
CDR3 protein: CAGASGGYEQYF
clone size: many
D gene: TRBD2
V gene: TRBV28
J gene: TRBJ2-7

CDR3 DNA: TGCAGTGCAGAAAGCAGGGTAGGACCGTATGAGCAGTACTTC
CDR3 protein: CSAESRVGPYEQYF
clone size: few
D gene: NA
V gene: TRBV20-1
J gene: TRBJ2-4

CDR3 DNA: TGTGCCAGCAGCTTAGCCCGGGGGGTTGGGAGAGGTGAGCAGTTCTTC
CDR3 protein: CASSLARGVGRGEQFF
clone size: NA
D gene: TRBD2
V gene: TRBV7-9
J gene: TRBJ2-1